This T cell receptor beta chain was recovered during a study of T cells in Graves' hyperthyroidism and ophthalmopathy. Across the whole study: Any treatment followed the collection of peripheral blood at initial diagnosis.

The investigators amplified TCR beta CDR3 regions from RNA transcripts. A first-round RT-PCR of the TCR CDR3 used the HTBI primer set. From the multiplex PCR reads, TCRdb called clonotypes with MiXCR, one entry per CDR3 protein. The sample has about 760,000 distinct CDR3 sequences, just over 35% seen once; the top ten hold approximately 31%. A lack of ophthalmopathy progression within 18 months defined stable Graves' hyperthyroidism. PBMCs were derived from about 9.1 ml fresh peripheral blood. Broader study findings: Ophthalmopathy was identified by the model a median around 6.3 months ahead of onset.

Note on this clonotype: The antigen is not known.

This TCR came from a woman in her forties with Graves' hyperthyroidism. The material sequenced was blood.

CDR3 nucleotides: TGCGCCAGCAGCTCCCGGGCGAGAGGAAACACCATATATTTT. It specifies CASSSRARGNTIYF. The rearrangement links TRBV5-1 to TRBJ1-3, with unresolved D. Trimming removed 3 bases from V and 4 bases from J, with 11 bases in between. The CDR3 loop spans 14 amino acids. Germline CDR1 is SGHRS and CDR2 is YFSETQ.